These 11 T cell receptor beta chains originate from one sample sequenced in a study of monozygotic twins with inflammatory bowel disease. TCRdb re-called the 5' RACE reads, yielding one record per CDR3 amino acid sequence without DNA. This repertoire includes just over 300,000 distinct CDR3 sequences. The sequencing input was blood. These receptors were collected from a human donor with ulcerative colitis or Crohn's disease, or a healthy co-twin of an affected twin (not recorded which).

The V gene is TRBV6-2 or TRBV6-3, the J gene TRBJ2-7. Germline loops: CDR1 MNHEY, CDR2 SVGEGT. CDR3 length equals 12 residues. The CDR3 loop reads CASSYGLNEQYF.

This chain connects TRBV5-1 to TRBJ2-6; TCRdb returns TRBD1, unconfirmable since there is no DNA. The CDR3 contains 18 residues. CDR1 is SGHRS, CDR2 YFSETQ, per germline. This CDR3 reads CASSLHGQGGSGANVLTF.

The gene calls are TRBV5-4 and TRBJ2-5; the TCRdb call, TRBD2, lacks DNA for checking. Germline V gives CDR1 SGHNT, CDR2 YYREEE (reference sequence). The CDR3 sequence is 12 residues long. CDR3 sequence reads: CASSERFKTQYF.

CDR3 region: CASTLDRSSPLHF. The chain links TRBV7-2 to TRBJ1-6; the TCRdb D gene call, TRBD1, has no DNA to confirm it. CDR3 size: 13 residues. Germline V gene lookup returns CDR1 SGHTA and CDR2 FQGNSA.

J is TRBJ2-7 and V is TRBV12-3 or TRBV12-4; the TRBD1 assignment by TCRdb is unverifiable without DNA. The CDR3 runs 14 residues. This CDR3 is CASRTGGGYYEQYF.

The chain joins TRBV19 to TRBJ1-1; TCRdb gives TRBD1 as the D gene, but with no DNA this cannot be confirmed. Germline CDR1 reads LNHDA; CDR2 reads SQIVND (reference sequence). The CDR3 length is 14 residues. CDR3 protein: CASSKGQGGTEAFF.

The J gene is TRBJ2-3, the V gene TRBV25-1; TCRdb indicates TRBD1, and absent DNA this call remains unverified. CDR1 and CDR2 (germline): MGHDK, SYGVNS. The CDR3 is made up of 15 amino acids. CDR3 region: CASSEARGDTDTQYF.

The CDR3 here is CASSPTQLSGNTIYF. This rearrangement joins TRBV4-3 to TRBJ1-3. CDR1 is LGHNA and CDR2 is YSLEER in the germline V gene. This CDR3 region has 15 residues.

This chain uses TRBV4-3 with TRBJ1-1. This CDR3 is 14 amino acids long. CDR1 LGHNA and CDR2 YSLEER come from the germline V gene. The CDR3 loop reads CASSQVHMNTEAFF.

This chain links TRBV2 with TRBJ1-5. CDR3 length: 15 residues. Germline V gene sequence: CDR1 SNHLY, CDR2 FYNNEI. CDR3 protein: CASSEGGGSNQPQHF. The full variable domain, in which reference TRBV2 and TRBJ1-5 provide the parts outside the CDR3, is EPEVTQTPSHQVTQMGQEVILRCVPISNHLYFYWYRQILGQKVEFLVSFYNNEISEKSEIFDDQFSVERPDGSNFTLKIRSTKLEDSAMYFCASSEGGGSNQPQHFGDGTRLSIL.

This chain connects TRBV7-2 to TRBJ2-3; TCRdb returns TRBD1, unconfirmable since there is no DNA. From germline, CDR1 is SGHTA and CDR2 FQGNSA. The CDR3 runs to 14 residues. The CDR3 loop reads CASSPGPGPDTQYF.